Shown below are 32 T cell receptor beta chains from a single sample sequenced in a study of Ad26.COV2.S vaccination and SARS-CoV-2 variants. The assay was immunoSEQ multiplex PCR, and TCRdb's table has in-frame clones only and misses some. The data show 120,000 to 150,000 clones, roughly 90% seen once. The sample was peripheral blood, taken after recovery from COVID-19. These receptors were obtained from a human donor who had recovered from COVID-19.

The sample holds a few counts of this clone. CDR3 loop: CASRGGGSQPQHF. The DNA of the CDR3 is TGTGCCAGTAGAGGAGGGGGGAGTCAGCCCCAGCATTTT. The V and J genes are TRBV19 and TRBJ1-5; perhaps TRBD1 as D (6 bases). Germline V gene data show CDR1 as LNHDA and CDR2 as SQIVND (reference sequence). CDR3 length equals 13 residues. Trimming removed 6 bases at V and 6 bases at J, with 12 bases between.

The V and J genes are TRBV15 and TRBJ1-6, with D unresolved. Trimming took 4 bases from V and 7 from J, leaving 20 bases between them. The CDR3 covers 17 residues. Germline CDR1 is LNHNV and CDR2 is YYDKDF (reference sequence). The CDR3 reads CATSIPRRGKVNSPLHF. In nucleotides, the CDR3 is TGTGCCACCAGCATCCCACGGCGGGGAAAGGTGAATTCACCCCTCCACTTT.

CDR3 nucleotide sequence: TGTGCCAGCGTCGAGGGCTCTGGGGCCAACGTCCTGACTTTC. This gives the protein CASVEGSGANVLTF. The chain has TRBV7-2 and TRBJ2-6, with D possibly TRBD2 on 5 matching bases. This CDR3 is 14 amino acids long. The ends were cut back, 8 bases at V and 0 bases at J, with 8 bases in the middle. Germline V lookup: CDR1 SGHTA, CDR2 FQGNSA.

V is TRBV7-2 and J is TRBJ2-7, with TRBD2 identical over 11 bases. The CDR3 contains 16 residues. J lost 0 bases, V lost 3 bases, and 4 bases had no gene match. In germline, CDR1 is SGHTA, CDR2 FQGNSA. In DNA, the CDR3 is TGTGCCAGCAGCTTCGCTAGCGGGGGGAGCTCCTACGAGCAGTACTTC. The encoded protein is CASSFASGGSSYEQYF.

This clone was seen once. The CDR3 is CASSLNRGNQPQHF. DNA for the CDR3: TGTGCCAGCAGCTTGAACAGGGGCAATCAGCCCCAGCATTTT. The chain combines TRBV7-8 with TRBJ1-5, with D perhaps TRBD1 (6 bases). The CDR3 has 14 residues. The germline CDR1 and CDR2 sequences are SGHVS and FQNEAQ. V gave up 3 bases and J gave up 2 bases, with 8 bases separating them.

This clone was counted once. CDR3 in amino acids: CASTPGQFDQPQHF. As DNA, the CDR3 is TGTGCCAGCACCCCCGGACAGTTCGATCAGCCCCAGCATTTT. The chain couples TRBV6-5 to TRBJ1-5, with a weak D call TRBD1 (6 bases). The germline V gene encodes CDR1 MNHEY and CDR2 SVGAGI. The CDR3 extends over 14 amino acids. Trimming took 7 bases from V and 5 from J, leaving 15 bases between them.

The gene calls are TRBV4-1 and TRBJ1-1; D is unclear. In germline, CDR1 is MGHRA, CDR2 YSYEKL. The germline V and J ends were trimmed by 0 bases and 8 bases, with 7 bases remaining between them. The CDR3 totals 12 residues. CDR3 region: CASSQDEVEAFF. In nucleotides, the CDR3 is TGCGCCAGCAGCCAAGATGAGGTGGAAGCTTTCTTT.

This chain joins TRBV7-9 and TRBJ1-5; D possibly corresponds to TRBD1 (5 bases). This CDR3 has 11 residues. The germline V gene has CDR1 SEHNR and CDR2 FQNEAQ (reference sequence). V lost 8 bases and J lost 9, with 11 bases in between. The CDR3 sequence: CASGNQGPQHF. Here the CDR3 DNA reads TGTGCCAGCGGTAATCAGGGGCCCCAGCATTTT.

The V call is TRBV5-4, the J call TRBJ2-7, with 13 bases aligning to TRBD2. Germline V lookup: CDR1 SGHNT, CDR2 YYREEE (reference sequence). This CDR3 spans 15 amino acids. Germline trimming cut 0 bases from V and 4 bases from J; bases unmatched to any gene: 1. The CDR3 here is CASSLAGLAGYEQYF. CDR3 sequence (DNA): TGTGCCAGCAGCTTGGCGGGACTAGCGGGGTACGAGCAGTACTTC.

This clone was seen a few times. V and J are TRBV2 and TRBJ1-6; D gene uncertain. CDR1 is SNHLY, CDR2 FYNNEI, per germline. Trimming took 1 base from V and 9 from J, leaving 7 bases between them. The CDR3 totals 13 residues. CDR3 region: CASSEESGSPLHF. The CDR3 nucleotides are TGTGCCAGCAGTGAAGAAAGTGGTTCACCCCTCCACTTT.

This clone was seen more than once but under ten times. The V and J genes are TRBV29-1 and TRBJ1-5, with 8 bases that match TRBD1. The V and J ends lost 8 bases and 5 bases, in that order; junction bases with no gene match: 5. The CDR3 runs to 12 residues. Germline lookup yields CDR1 SQVTM and CDR2 ANQGSEA. In nucleotides, the CDR3 is TGCAGCAAAGACAGGGGCTATCAGCCCCAGCATTTT. Its translation: CSKDRGYQPQHF.

The table lists this clone with a count of one. The chain combines TRBV7-2 with TRBJ2-3; the D is unclear. The CDR3 has 16 residues. V was cut by 1 base and J by 2 bases, with 13 bases left in between. Germline V CDR1 and CDR2: SGHTA, FQGNSA. CDR3 sequence reads: CASSLGPDFITDTQYF. The DNA for the CDR3 is TGTGCCAGCAGCTTAGGCCCGGATTTTATCACAGATACGCAGTATTTT.

This chain uses TRBV29-1 with TRBJ2-7; D is perhaps TRBD1 (5 bases). Germline assignment: CDR1 SQVTM and CDR2 ANQGSEA. The V end was cut by 4 bases, the J end by 3 bases, with 7 bases between. The length of the CDR3 is 11 residues. As DNA, the CDR3 is TGCAGCGTTGGGGGCGGCTACGAGCAGTACTTC. This codes for CSVGGGYEQYF.

The chain is built from TRBV15 and TRBJ1-1; D ambiguous. The V end was cut by 5 bases, the J end by 0 bases, with 10 bases between. CDR1 and CDR2 from the germline V gene are LNHNV and YYDKDF (reference sequence). This CDR3 has 14 residues. CDR3 residues: CATSPSGMNTEAFF. The CDR3 DNA follows: TGTGCCACCAGCCCCTCAGGAATGAACACTGAAGCTTTCTTT.

This clone occurred once. The chain recombines TRBV11-2 with TRBJ2-2, with TRBD1 matching over 11 bases. CDR1 is SGHAT, CDR2 FQNNGV, per germline. The CDR3 spans 16 residues. V dropped 6 bases and J dropped 5; count of bases not matched to a gene: 8. The CDR3, as DNA: TGTGCCAGCAGTGATTCGGGGACAGGGGGAACCGGGGAGCTGTTTTTT. It is translated as CASSDSGTGGTGELFF.

The chain couples TRBV24-1 to TRBJ2-3, with 9 bases identical to TRBD1. The CDR3 length is 15 residues. V gave up 6 bases and J gave up 5 bases; unmatched junction bases: 8. From germline, CDR1 is KGHDR and CDR2 SFDVKD. The CDR3 DNA sequence: TGTGCCACCAGTCACTGGACAGGGGTTATAGATACGCAGTATTTT. Translating gives CATSHWTGVIDTQYF.

In its sample, this clone was seen many times. The chain carries TRBV19 and TRBJ2-2; tentative D call: TRBD2 (6 bases). The CDR3 totals 15 residues. The V gene lost 5 bases and the J gene lost 6 bases, with 16 bases spanning the gap. Per germline, CDR1 LNHDA and CDR2 SQIVND (reference sequence). The CDR3 is CASSLPGWGAGELFF. The CDR3 region has the DNA TGTGCCAGTAGTCTCCCAGGATGGGGGGCCGGGGAGCTGTTTTTT.

V is TRBV2 and J is TRBJ1-3; a weak D match, TRBD1 (6 bases). This CDR3 spans 16 amino acids. Trimming left V 7 bases short and J 2 bases short, with 18 bases between. From germline, CDR1 is SNHLY and CDR2 FYNNEI. The CDR3 bases are TGTGCCAGCACCGAAGGGGGACTGAAACCTGGAAACACCATATATTTT. It yields the protein CASTEGGLKPGNTIYF. The full variable domain, completed using reference TRBV2 and TRBJ1-3, is EPEVTQTPSHQVTQMGQEVILRCVPISNHLYFYWYRQILGQKVEFLVSFYNNEISEKSEIFDDQFSVERPDGSNFTLKIRSTKLEDSAMYFCASTEGGLKPGNTIYFGEGSWLTVV.

V gene TRBV7-8 combines with J gene TRBJ2-7; TRBD1 matches 7 bases. CDR1 and CDR2 from the germline V gene are SGHVS and FQNEAQ. The CDR3 sequence is 15 residues long. Germline trimming cut 1 base from V and 3 bases from J; bases unmatched to any gene: 6. The CDR3 sequence: CASSLVPTGYYEQYF. In DNA, the CDR3 is TGTGCCAGCAGCTTAGTGCCGACAGGGTACTACGAGCAGTACTTC.

The V gene is TRBV5-5, the J gene TRBJ1-1; D uncertain. Trimming removed 6 bases from V and 4 bases from J, with 19 bases in between. The CDR3 consists of 15 residues. CDR1 SGHKS and CDR2 YYEKEE come from the germline V gene (reference sequence). CDR3: CASTPTVSGSTEAFF. DNA for the CDR3: TGTGCCAGCACCCCGACGGTATCGGGGTCCACTGAAGCTTTCTTT. Drawing the rest from reference TRBV5-5 and TRBJ1-1, the complete variable domain is DAGVTQSPTHLIKTRGQQVTLRCSPISGHKSVSWYQQVLGQGPQFIFQYYEKEERGRGNFPDRFSARQFPNYSSELNVNALLLGDSALYLCASTPTVSGSTEAFFGQGTRLTVV.

This rearrangement joins TRBV5-6 to TRBJ1-1, with D hard to call. Germline values: CDR1 SGHDT, CDR2 YYEEEE. The length of the CDR3 is 12 residues. Trimming took off 7 bases at V and 10 bases at J, with 17 bases between the two ends. CDR3 amino acids: CASALGPNLAFF. The DNA of the CDR3 is TGTGCCAGCGCTCTAGGCCCCAACTTAGCTTTCTTT.

The chain couples TRBV15 to TRBJ2-4; possibly TRBD2 for D (6 bases). The CDR3 has 19 residues. Trimming left V 0 bases short and J 0 bases short, with 18 bases between. The germline V gene encodes CDR1 LNHNV and CDR2 YYDKDF (reference sequence). The CDR3 protein is CATSREPGDEDEAKNIQYF. The CDR3 nucleotides are TGTGCCACCAGCAGAGAGCCGGGGGACGAGGACGAAGCCAAAAACATTCAGTACTTC.

This clone was found a few times. This sequence joins TRBV6-5 and TRBJ2-3; D is unclear. This CDR3 is 15 amino acids long. Deletions cut 2 bases from V and 0 bases from J, with 9 bases between. Germline-derived CDR1 and CDR2 are MNHEY and SVGAGI. DNA of the CDR3: TGTGCCAGCAGTTACAGATCAACTAGCACAGATACGCAGTATTTT. Translation gives CASSYRSTSTDTQYF.

This chain joins TRBV19 and TRBJ1-1; 8 bases are shared with TRBD1. The CDR3 is 15 amino acids. V was clipped by 8 bases and J by 1 base; unmatched bases: 9. The germline CDR1 and CDR2 sequences are LNHDA and SQIVND (reference sequence). The CDR3 protein is CASDSGTGSNTEAFF. The CDR3 bases are TGTGCCAGTGATTCCGGGACAGGTTCGAACACTGAAGCTTTCTTT.

The V call is TRBV2, the J call TRBJ2-7, with TRBD1 matching 9 bases. The germline CDR1 and CDR2 sequences are SNHLY and FYNNEI. The length of the CDR3 is 15 residues. The ends lost 5 bases at V and 2 bases at J; junction bases unmatched: 7. CDR3 bases: TGTGCCAGCAGTCCGACAGGGGGTATGACCTACGAGCAGTACTTC. Translation gives CASSPTGGMTYEQYF.

The chain employs TRBV28 and TRBJ2-5; unclear D gene. Germline CDR1 MDHEN, CDR2 SYDVKM. The CDR3 consists of 13 residues. V lost 5 bases and J lost 1, with 8 bases in between. CDR3 sequence reads: CASSARVQETQYF. For the CDR3, the DNA is TGTGCCAGCAGTGCCCGGGTCCAAGAGACCCAGTACTTC.

This sequence joins TRBV6-2 or TRBV6-3 and TRBJ2-1; 7 positions agree with TRBD2. Per the germline V gene, CDR1 is MNHEY and CDR2 is SVGEGT. The CDR3 is made up of 14 amino acids. V trimming: 0 bases; J trimming: 5 bases; junction bases outside the gene matches: 1. The CDR3 coding sequence is TGTGCCAGCAGTTACTCGGGGGGGAACAATGAGCAGTTCTTC. This encodes CASSYSGGNNEQFF.

V and J are TRBV6-6 and TRBJ1-1, with D hard to call. The CDR3 runs to 11 residues. Germline CDR1 is MNHNY and CDR2 is SVGAGI (reference sequence). V was trimmed by 0 bases and J by 7 bases, leaving 3 bases between them. CDR3 sequence reads: CASSYSIEAFF. CDR3 DNA: TGTGCCAGCAGTTACTCGATTGAAGCTTTCTTT.

This rearrangement joins TRBV9 to TRBJ2-5, with D unresolved. Trimming stripped 3 bases from V and 5 bases from J, with 17 bases between. The CDR3 has 15 amino acids. Per the germline V gene, CDR1 is SGDLS and CDR2 is YYNGEE. CDR3 bases: TGTGCCAGCAGCGCCAACTCGCGGCGGTGGGAGACCCAGTACTTC. Protein: CASSANSRRWETQYF.

This sequence joins TRBV6-6 and TRBJ2-5; D perhaps matches TRBD1 (5 bases). This CDR3 comprises 15 residues. Germline CDR1 reads MNHNY; CDR2 reads SVGAGI (reference sequence). V was cut by 5 bases and J by 7 bases, with 20 bases left in between. CDR3 residues: CASSDTGVLGGTQYF. DNA of the CDR3: TGTGCCAGCAGTGACACAGGTGTTCTAGGTGGGACCCAGTACTTC.

The chain has TRBV4-2 and TRBJ2-5; maybe TRBD2 (6 bases). The CDR3 has 16 amino acids. Germline values: CDR1 LGHNA, CDR2 YNFKEQ. V lost 1 base, J lost 1 base, and 13 bases lay in between. CDR3 sequence (DNA): TGTGCCAGCAGCCAAGGGGGGTACGGGGGCCAAGAGACCCAGTACTTC. It translates to CASSQGGYGGQETQYF.

This sequence joins TRBV28 and TRBJ1-5, with 8 positions matching TRBD1. CDR3 size: 15 residues. Trimming cost V 6 bases and J 7 bases; bases outside gene matches: 11. Germline V gene sequence: CDR1 MDHEN, CDR2 SYDVKM. The CDR3 DNA reads TGTGCCAGCAGAGCACCACAGGGGGGGGGACAGCCCCAGCATTTT. Translating it yields CASRAPQGGGQPQHF.